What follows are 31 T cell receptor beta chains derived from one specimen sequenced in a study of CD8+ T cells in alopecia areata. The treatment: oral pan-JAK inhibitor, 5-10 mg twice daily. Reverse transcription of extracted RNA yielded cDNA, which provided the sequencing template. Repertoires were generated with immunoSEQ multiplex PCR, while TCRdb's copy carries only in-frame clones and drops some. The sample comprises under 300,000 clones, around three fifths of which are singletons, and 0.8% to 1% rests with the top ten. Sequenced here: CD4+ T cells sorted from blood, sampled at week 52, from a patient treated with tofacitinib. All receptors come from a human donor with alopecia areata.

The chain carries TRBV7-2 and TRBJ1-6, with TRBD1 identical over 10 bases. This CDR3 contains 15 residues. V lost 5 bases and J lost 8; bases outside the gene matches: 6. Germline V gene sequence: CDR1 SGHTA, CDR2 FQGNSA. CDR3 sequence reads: CASSPPGQGYSPLHF. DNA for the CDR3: TGTGCCAGCAGCCCGCCGGGACAGGGGTATTCACCCCTCCACTTT.

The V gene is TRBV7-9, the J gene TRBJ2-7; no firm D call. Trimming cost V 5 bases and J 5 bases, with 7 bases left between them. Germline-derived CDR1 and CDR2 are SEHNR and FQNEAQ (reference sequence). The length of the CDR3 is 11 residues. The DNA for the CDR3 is TGTGCCAGCAGCCGCGCGAACGAGCAGTACTTC. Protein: CASSRANEQYF. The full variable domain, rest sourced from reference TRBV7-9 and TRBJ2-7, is DTGVSQNPRHKITKRGQNVTFRCDPISEHNRLYWYRQTLGQGPEFLTYFQNEAQLEKSRLLSDRFSAERPKGSFSTLEIQRTEQGDSAMYLCASSRANEQYFGPGTRLTVT.

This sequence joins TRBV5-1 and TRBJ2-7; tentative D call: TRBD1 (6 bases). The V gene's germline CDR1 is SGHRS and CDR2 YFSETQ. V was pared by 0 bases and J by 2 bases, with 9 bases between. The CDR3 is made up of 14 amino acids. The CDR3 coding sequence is TGCGCCAGCAGCTTGGAAGGGGGTCCCTACGAGCAGTACTTC. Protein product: CASSLEGGPYEQYF. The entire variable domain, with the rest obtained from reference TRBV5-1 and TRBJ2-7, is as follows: KAGVTQTPRYLIKTRGQQVTLSCSPISGHRSVSWYQQTPGQGLQFLFEYFSETQRNKGNFPGRFSGRQFSNSRSEMNVSTLELGDSALYLCASSLEGGPYEQYFGPGTRLTVT.

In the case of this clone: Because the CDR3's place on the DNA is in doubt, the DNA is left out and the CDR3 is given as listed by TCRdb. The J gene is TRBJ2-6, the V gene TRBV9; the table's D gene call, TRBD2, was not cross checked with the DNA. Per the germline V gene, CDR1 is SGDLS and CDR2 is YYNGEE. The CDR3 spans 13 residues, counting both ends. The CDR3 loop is CASSVVAEGSPTF.

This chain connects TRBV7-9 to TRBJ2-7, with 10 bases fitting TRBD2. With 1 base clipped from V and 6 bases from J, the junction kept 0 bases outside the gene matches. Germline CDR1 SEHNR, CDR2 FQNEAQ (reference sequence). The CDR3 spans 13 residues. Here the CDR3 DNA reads TGTGCCAGCAGCTTAGGACTAGCGGGCGAGCAGTACTTC. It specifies CASSLGLAGEQYF. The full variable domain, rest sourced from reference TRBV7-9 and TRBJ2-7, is DTGVSQNPRHKITKRGQNVTFRCDPISEHNRLYWYRQTLGQGPEFLTYFQNEAQLEKSRLLSDRFSAERPKGSFSTLEIQRTEQGDSAMYLCASSLGLAGEQYFGPGTRLTVT.

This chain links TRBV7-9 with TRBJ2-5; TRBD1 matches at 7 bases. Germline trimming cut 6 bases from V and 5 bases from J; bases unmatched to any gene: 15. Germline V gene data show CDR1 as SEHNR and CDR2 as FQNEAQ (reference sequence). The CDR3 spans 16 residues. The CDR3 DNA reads TGTGCCAGCAGTCGAATCCGACAGGGAAGAGGGGAGACCCAGTACTTC. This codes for CASSRIRQGRGETQYF.

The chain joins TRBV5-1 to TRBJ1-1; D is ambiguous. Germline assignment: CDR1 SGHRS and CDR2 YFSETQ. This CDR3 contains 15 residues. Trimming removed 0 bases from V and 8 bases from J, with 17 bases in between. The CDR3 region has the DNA TGCGCCAGCAGCTTGGGTTCGACACTAGGCGTAGAAGCTTTCTTT. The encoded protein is CASSLGSTLGVEAFF.

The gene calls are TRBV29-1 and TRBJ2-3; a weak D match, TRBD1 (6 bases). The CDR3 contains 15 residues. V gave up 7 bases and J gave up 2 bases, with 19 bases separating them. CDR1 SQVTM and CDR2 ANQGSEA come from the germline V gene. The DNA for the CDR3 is TGCAGCGCCGCGCTTGGACAGAGGGCCACAGATACGCAGTATTTT. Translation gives CSAALGQRATDTQYF.

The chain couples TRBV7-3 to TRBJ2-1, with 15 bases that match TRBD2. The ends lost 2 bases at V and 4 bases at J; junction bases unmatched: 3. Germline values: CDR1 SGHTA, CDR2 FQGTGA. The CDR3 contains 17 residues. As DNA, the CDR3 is TGTGCCAGCAGCTTAGTGGGACTAGCGGGGGGTTACAATGAGCAGTTCTTC. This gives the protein CASSLVGLAGGYNEQFF.

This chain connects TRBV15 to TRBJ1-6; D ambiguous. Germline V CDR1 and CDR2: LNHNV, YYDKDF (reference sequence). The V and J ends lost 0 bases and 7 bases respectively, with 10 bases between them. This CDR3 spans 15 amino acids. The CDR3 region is CATSRESPGNSPLHF. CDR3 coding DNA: TGTGCCACCAGCAGAGAATCCCCGGGGAATTCACCCCTCCACTTT.

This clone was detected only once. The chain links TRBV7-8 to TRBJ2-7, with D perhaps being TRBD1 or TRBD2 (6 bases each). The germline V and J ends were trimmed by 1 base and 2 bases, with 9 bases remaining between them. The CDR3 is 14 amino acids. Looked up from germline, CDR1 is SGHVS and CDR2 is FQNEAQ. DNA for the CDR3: TGTGCCAGCAGCTTAGAGAGGGGGGCCTACGAGCAGTACTTC. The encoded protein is CASSLERGAYEQYF.

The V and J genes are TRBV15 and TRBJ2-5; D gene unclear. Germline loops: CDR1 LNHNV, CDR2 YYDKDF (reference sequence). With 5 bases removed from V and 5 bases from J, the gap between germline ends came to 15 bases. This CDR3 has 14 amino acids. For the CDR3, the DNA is TGTGCCACCAGCCCGACAAGCCTGATGGAGACCCAGTACTTC. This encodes CATSPTSLMETQYF.

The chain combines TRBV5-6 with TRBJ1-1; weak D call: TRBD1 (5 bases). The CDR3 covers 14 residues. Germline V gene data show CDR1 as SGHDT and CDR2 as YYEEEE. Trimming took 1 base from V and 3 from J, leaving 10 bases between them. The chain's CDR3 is CASSLSGLDTEAFF. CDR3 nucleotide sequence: TGTGCCAGCAGCTTGTCGGGGCTCGACACTGAAGCTTTCTTT.

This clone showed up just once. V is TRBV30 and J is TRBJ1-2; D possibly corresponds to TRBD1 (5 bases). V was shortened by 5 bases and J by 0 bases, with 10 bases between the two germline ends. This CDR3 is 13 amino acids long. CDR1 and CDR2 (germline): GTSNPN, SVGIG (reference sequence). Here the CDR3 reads CAWATDTNYGYTF. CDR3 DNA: TGTGCCTGGGCGACAGATACTAACTATGGCTACACCTTC.

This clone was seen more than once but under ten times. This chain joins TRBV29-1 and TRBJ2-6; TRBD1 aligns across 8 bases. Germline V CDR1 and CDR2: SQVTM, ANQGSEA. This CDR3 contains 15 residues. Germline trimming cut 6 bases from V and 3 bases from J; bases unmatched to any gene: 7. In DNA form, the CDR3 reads TGCAGCGTGCGAGGACAGGGCTTTGGGGCCAACGTCCTGACTTTC. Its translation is CSVRGQGFGANVLTF.

Here the CDR3 reads CASSVWGYTF. The CDR3 DNA reads TGTGCCAGCAGCGTCTGGGGCTACACCTTC. This chain connects TRBV9 to TRBJ1-2, with D hard to call. In germline, CDR1 is SGDLS, CDR2 YYNGEE. This CDR3 contains 10 residues. V lost 2 bases to trimming and J lost 8 bases, with 4 bases between them.

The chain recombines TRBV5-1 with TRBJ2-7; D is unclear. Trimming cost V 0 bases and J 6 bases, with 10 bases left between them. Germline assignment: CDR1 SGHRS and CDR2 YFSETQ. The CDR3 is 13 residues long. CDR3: CASSLVLGSEQYF. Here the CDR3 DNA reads TGCGCCAGCAGCTTGGTTTTGGGATCCGAGCAGTACTTC.

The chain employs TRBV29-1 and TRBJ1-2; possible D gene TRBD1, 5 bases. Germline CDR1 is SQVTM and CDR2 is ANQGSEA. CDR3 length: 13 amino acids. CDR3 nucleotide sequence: TGCACCTTCTCCCAGGGAGCGAACTATGGCTACACCTTC. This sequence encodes CTFSQGANYGYTF.

The CDR3 DNA follows: TGTGCCAGCAGCTTGGGGGCCAATCAGCCCCAGCATTTT. Translating it yields CASSLGANQPQHF. This chain links TRBV5-6 with TRBJ1-5; no reliable D call. Trimming took 0 bases from V and 3 from J, leaving 4 bases between them. CDR3 length equals 13 residues. Germline values: CDR1 SGHDT, CDR2 YYEEEE.

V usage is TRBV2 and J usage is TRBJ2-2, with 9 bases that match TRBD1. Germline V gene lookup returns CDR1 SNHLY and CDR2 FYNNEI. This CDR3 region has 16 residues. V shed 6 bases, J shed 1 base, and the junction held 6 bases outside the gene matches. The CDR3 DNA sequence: TGTGCCAGCAGAGCCGGGACAGGGATGAACACCGGGGAGCTGTTTTTT. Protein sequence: CASRAGTGMNTGELFF.

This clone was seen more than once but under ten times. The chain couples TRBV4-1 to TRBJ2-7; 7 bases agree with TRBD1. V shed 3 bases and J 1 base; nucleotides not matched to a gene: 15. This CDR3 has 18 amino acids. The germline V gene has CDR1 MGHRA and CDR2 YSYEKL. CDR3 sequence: CASSHIFRPGQLSYEQYF. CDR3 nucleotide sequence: TGCGCCAGCAGCCACATATTCCGGCCGGGACAGTTATCCTACGAGCAGTACTTC.

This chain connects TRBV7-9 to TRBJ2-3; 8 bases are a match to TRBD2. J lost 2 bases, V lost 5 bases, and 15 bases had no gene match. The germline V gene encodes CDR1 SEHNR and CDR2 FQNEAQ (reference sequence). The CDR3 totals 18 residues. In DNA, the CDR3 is TGTGCCAGCAGCCAAGCTGGCGGGGGGAGAAAGAACACAGATACGCAGTATTTT. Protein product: CASSQAGGGRKNTDTQYF.

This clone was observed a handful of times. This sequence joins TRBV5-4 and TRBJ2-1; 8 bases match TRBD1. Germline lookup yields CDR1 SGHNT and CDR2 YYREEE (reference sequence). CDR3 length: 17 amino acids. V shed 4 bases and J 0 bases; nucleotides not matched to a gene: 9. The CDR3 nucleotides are TGTGCCAGCAGCCCTAGACAGGGGTCGGGCTCCTACAATGAGCAGTTCTTC. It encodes CASSPRQGSGSYNEQFF.

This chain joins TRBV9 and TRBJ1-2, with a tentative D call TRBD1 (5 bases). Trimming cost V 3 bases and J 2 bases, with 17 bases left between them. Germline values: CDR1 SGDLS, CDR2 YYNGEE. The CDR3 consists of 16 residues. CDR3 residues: CASSDLFNRKNYGYTF. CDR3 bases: TGTGCCAGCAGCGACCTATTCAACAGGAAAAACTATGGCTACACCTTC.

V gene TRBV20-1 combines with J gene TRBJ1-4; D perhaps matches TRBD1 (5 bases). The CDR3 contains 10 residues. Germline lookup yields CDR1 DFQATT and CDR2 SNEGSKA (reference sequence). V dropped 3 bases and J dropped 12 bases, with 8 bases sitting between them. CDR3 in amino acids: CSARRGQLFF. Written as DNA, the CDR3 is TGCAGTGCTAGGAGGGGCCAACTGTTTTTT.

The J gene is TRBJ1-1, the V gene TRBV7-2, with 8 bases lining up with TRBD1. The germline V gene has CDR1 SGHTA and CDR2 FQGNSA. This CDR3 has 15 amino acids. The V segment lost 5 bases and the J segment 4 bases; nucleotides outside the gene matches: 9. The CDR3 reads CASSARDRPGTEAFF. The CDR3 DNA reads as TGTGCCAGCAGCGCCCGGGACAGGCCAGGCACTGAAGCTTTCTTT. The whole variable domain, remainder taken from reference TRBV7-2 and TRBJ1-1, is GAGVSQSPSNKVTEKGKDVELRCDPISGHTALYWYRQSLGQGLEFLIYFQGNSAPDKSGLPSDRFSAERTGGSVSTLTIQRTQQEDSAVYLCASSARDRPGTEAFFGQGTRLTVV.

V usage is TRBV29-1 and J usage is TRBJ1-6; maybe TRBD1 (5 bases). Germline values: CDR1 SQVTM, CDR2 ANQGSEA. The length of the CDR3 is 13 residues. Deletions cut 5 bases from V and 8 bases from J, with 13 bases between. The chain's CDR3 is CSVRGESDSPLHF. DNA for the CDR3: TGCAGCGTTAGAGGGGAGTCGGATTCACCCCTCCACTTT.

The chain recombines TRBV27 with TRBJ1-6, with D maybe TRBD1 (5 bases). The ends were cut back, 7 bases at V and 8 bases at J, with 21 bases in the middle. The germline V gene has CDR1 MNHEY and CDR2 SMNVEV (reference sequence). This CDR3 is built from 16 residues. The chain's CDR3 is CASTKRGTRLDSPLHF. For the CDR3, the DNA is TGTGCCAGCACCAAAAGGGGCACTAGGCTGGATTCACCCCTCCACTTT.

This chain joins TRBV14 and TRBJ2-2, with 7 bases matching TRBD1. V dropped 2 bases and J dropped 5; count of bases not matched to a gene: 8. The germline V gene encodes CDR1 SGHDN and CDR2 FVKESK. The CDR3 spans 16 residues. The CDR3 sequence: CASSQQGVRLTGELFF. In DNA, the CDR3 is TGTGCCAGCAGCCAACAGGGGGTGCGTCTTACCGGGGAGCTGTTTTTT.

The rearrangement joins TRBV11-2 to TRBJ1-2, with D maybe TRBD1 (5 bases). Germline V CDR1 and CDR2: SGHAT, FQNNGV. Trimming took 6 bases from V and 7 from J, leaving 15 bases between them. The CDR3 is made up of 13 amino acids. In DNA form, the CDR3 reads TGTGCCAGCAGTCAATACCGGGACGCTGGCTACACCTTC. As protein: CASSQYRDAGYTF.

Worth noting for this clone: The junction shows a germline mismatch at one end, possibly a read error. The CDR3 sequence is CASQRSSYGHTF. CDR3 nucleotides: TGTGCCAGTCAACGGAGCAGCTATGGCCACACCTTC. The chain employs TRBV25-1 and TRBJ1-2, with D hard to call. This CDR3 region has 12 residues. From germline, CDR1 is MGHDK and CDR2 SYGVNS.